Presented here are 5 T cell receptor beta chains from one specimen sequenced in a study of untreated major depressive disorder. Only in-frame clones appear in the TCRdb table, and some are missing; sequencing was by immunoSEQ multiplex PCR. The data hold some 21,000 clones, with 89% observed a single time. The sample comprised CD4+ T cells from PBMCs. These TCRs come from a middle-aged woman in good health.

The rearrangement joins TRBV5-1 to TRBJ2-7; maybe TRBD2 (5 bases). CDR1 and CDR2 (germline): SGHRS, YFSETQ. This CDR3 comprises 13 residues. V lost 4 bases, J lost 10 bases, and 18 bases lay in between. CDR3 in DNA: TGCGCCAGCAGCACGGGCCTCGTGGAGGAACAGTACTTC. It is translated as CASSTGLVEEQYF.

This sequence joins TRBV28 and TRBJ1-1; a possible D gene is TRBD1 (6 bases). The germline V gene encodes CDR1 MDHEN and CDR2 SYDVKM. Trimming cost V 3 bases and J 7 bases, with 15 bases left between them. This CDR3 region has 14 residues. The CDR3 here is CASSFFTGKGEAFF. The CDR3, as DNA: TGTGCCAGCAGTTTTTTTACAGGGAAGGGTGAAGCTTTCTTT.

This clone has only a few counts. The chain combines TRBV6-6 with TRBJ2-7; D unclear. V lost 5 bases to trimming and J lost 3 bases, with 17 bases between them. The V gene's germline CDR1 is MNHNY and CDR2 SVGAGI (reference sequence). The CDR3 totals 15 residues. The CDR3 DNA sequence: TGTGCCAGCAGTAGCATGGCGCGGCAAGGCTACGAGCAGTACGTC. It specifies CASSSMARQGYEQYV.

The chain recombines TRBV9 with TRBJ1-2, with D perhaps TRBD1 (5 bases). Germline values: CDR1 SGDLS, CDR2 YYNGEE. The V end was cut by 3 bases, the J end by 8 bases, with 20 bases between. The CDR3 consists of 15 residues. CDR3: CASSGSHGAVGGYTF. CDR3 in DNA: TGTGCCAGCAGCGGATCACACGGGGCGGTCGGAGGCTACACCTTC.

The CDR3 protein is CASSAYDRSRGRAFF. In DNA, the CDR3 is TGTGCCAGCAGTGCCTATGACCGGTCCCGGGGGAGGGCTTTCTTT. The genes are TRBV25-1 and TRBJ1-1; perhaps TRBD1 as D (5 bases). This CDR3 spans 15 amino acids. Germline V gene sequence: CDR1 MGHDK, CDR2 SYGVNS. Trimming stripped 4 bases from V and 11 bases from J, with 23 bases between.